These T cell receptor beta chains were read from a single sample in a study of shared clonotypes between healthy human individuals. Produced via immunoSEQ multiplex PCR; TCRdb's table is partial and in-frame only. This table holds more than 2 million clones, roughly 95% found once. Source material: naive CD8+ T cells from PBMCs. The receptors come from a man aged 18 to 29 in good health. Some clones in this sample may be carry-over from other donors' samples. Both conserved end residues are part of each CDR3. D genes are given only for firm matches. Expanded clones get a size class; other rows say once, few or many, or leave the size out.

cdr3_nt,cdr3_aa,clone_size,v_call,cdr3_length,d_call,j_call
TGTGCCAGCAGCGCGGGGGGTACTAGCACAGATACGCAGTATTTT,CASSAGGTSTDTQYF,.,TRBV9,15,TRBD2,TRBJ2-3
TGCAGCGTTGAAGCAACGTTTGGAGGAAGCTCCTACAATGAGCAGTTCTTC,CSVEATFGGSSYNEQFF,.,TRBV29-1,17,.,TRBJ2-1
TGTGCCAGCAGTGAAGGGGCTAGCGGGAGACATGAGCAGTTCTTC,CASSEGASGRHEQFF,.,TRBV2,15,TRBD2,TRBJ2-1
TGTGCCAGCAGTTTAACGCCAGGTTACTCTGGAAACACCATATATTTT,CASSLTPGYSGNTIYF,.,TRBV27,16,.,TRBJ1-3
TGTGCCAGCAGCCCCCCGTCCGACACAGATACGCAGTATTTT,CASSPPSDTDTQYF,.,TRBV27,14,.,TRBJ2-3
TGTGCCAGCAGCGCCGGCCGAGGGGGCGGCTACACCTTC,CASSAGRGGGYTF,once,TRBV7-2,13,TRBD1,TRBJ1-2
TGTGCCAGCAGTTATTTGATAGGAGGGGGCTACAATGAGCAGTTCTTC,CASSYLIGGGYNEQFF,.,TRBV6-5,16,.,TRBJ2-1
TGCAGCGTTGTAAAGAACACTGAAGCTTTCTTT,CSVVKNTEAFF,.,TRBV29-1,11,.,TRBJ1-1
TGTGCCAGCAGCTTACAGGGATACTATGGCTACACCTTC,CASSLQGYYGYTF,.,TRBV13,13,.,TRBJ1-2
TGTGCCAGCAGTTTAGCGAAGGAGGGGGTGCAGCCCCAGCATTTT,CASSLAKEGVQPQHF,.,TRBV27,15,.,TRBJ1-5
TGTGCCAGCAGCCCGCGACTCCTCGGAGAAGATACGCAGTATTTT,CASSPRLLGEDTQYF,.,TRBV4-2,15,.,TRBJ2-3
TGTGCCAGCAGCACACTAGCGGGAAGCTCCTACGAGCAGTACTTC,CASSTLAGSSYEQYF,.,TRBV7-8,15,TRBD2,TRBJ2-7
TGTGCCAGCAGTTACGACCCGGCGAACACTGAAGCTTTCTTT,CASSYDPANTEAFF,.,TRBV6-5,14,.,TRBJ1-1
TGTGCCAGCAGCGGGGGGAACACTGAAGCTTTCTTT,CASSGGNTEAFF,few,TRBV9,12,.,TRBJ1-1
TGTGCCAGCGGTAGGGGCAGGGCTAGCAACACTGAAGCTTTCTTT,CASGRGRASNTEAFF,.,TRBV6-5,15,.,TRBJ1-1
TGTGCCAGCAGCTTAGTCGGCAGTTCGGACGAGCAGTACTTC,CASSLVGSSDEQYF,.,TRBV7-9,14,.,TRBJ2-7
TGTGCCAGCAGCAATTCCCTCGGACAGGGTGATGGGAGCTCCTACAATGAGCAGTTCTTC,CASSNSLGQGDGSSYNEQFF,.,TRBV9,20,TRBD1,TRBJ2-1